Presented here are 4 T cell receptor beta chains from one specimen sequenced in a study of blood T cells in healthy people across ages. Then a second PCR, running roughly 6 to 11 cycles, was carried out with a sample-barcoded 5' primer and a J-beta primer mix. TCRdb reprocessed the 5' RACE reads with MiXCR, giving one entry per CDR3 protein. The data show over a million distinct CDR3 sequences, around 40% seen once. Sequencing was done on a sample of blood. The receptors come from a woman younger than 30 in good health.

The chain recombines TRBV20-1 with TRBJ2-3; the D gene is possibly TRBD1 (5 bases). CDR3 length: 13 residues. The germline CDR1 and CDR2 sequences are DFQATT and SNEGSKA (reference sequence). The CDR3 DNA is TGCAGCGCCGCGACAGACAGCACAGATACGCAGTATTTT. Its translation is CSAATDSTDTQYF.

V and J are TRBV6-2 or TRBV6-3 and TRBJ2-7; perhaps TRBD2 as D (5 bases). Germline CDR1 is MNHEY and CDR2 is SVGEGT. This CDR3 region has 14 residues. V was trimmed by 4 bases and J by 7 bases, leaving 17 bases between them. The CDR3 protein is CASSLPSGRREQYF. Written as DNA, the CDR3 is TGTGCCAGCAGTTTACCCTCGGGAAGGCGGGAGCAGTACTTC.

This chain uses TRBV7-2 with TRBJ2-1; a possible D gene is TRBD2 (5 bases). Germline loops: CDR1 SGHTA, CDR2 FQGNSA. This CDR3 is 15 amino acids long. The V and J ends lost 3 bases and 3 bases respectively, with 12 bases between them. CDR3 DNA sequence: TGTGCCAGCAGCTTTTACAAACTAGTCTACAATGAGCAGTTCTTC. Protein: CASSFYKLVYNEQFF.

This clonotype occurred a few times. The V gene is TRBV7-2, the J gene TRBJ2-3; perhaps TRBD1 as D (6 bases). CDR3 size: 12 residues. Germline lookup yields CDR1 SGHTA and CDR2 FQGNSA. Trimming cost V 6 bases and J 12 bases, with 16 bases left between them. This CDR3 is CASSSDRISQYF. The CDR3 DNA reads TGTGCCAGCAGTTCAGACAGGATATCACAGTATTTT.